Below are 7 T cell receptor beta chains sequenced from a single sample in a study of technical replicates of blood from a handful of donors. The table came from immunoSEQ multiplex PCR; TCRdb's copy has only in-frame clones and leaves some out. Of 54,000 or so clones in the sample, around 94% are singletons; the top ten hold 0.2% to 0.25%. The specimen sequenced was T cells isolated from PBMCs. These receptor sequences come from a human donor in good health.

The V gene is TRBV7-6, the J gene TRBJ2-1, with TRBD2 identical over 9 bases. CDR1 is SGHVS, CDR2 FNYEAQ, per germline. With 2 bases clipped from V and 8 bases from J, the junction kept 10 bases outside the gene matches. This CDR3 has 16 amino acids. CDR3 loop: CASSLQGLAGMDEQFF. CDR3 DNA sequence: TGTGCCAGCAGCTTACAAGGGCTAGCGGGGATGGATGAGCAGTTCTTC. Together with reference TRBV7-6 and TRBJ2-1, the CDR3 gives the full variable domain: GAGVSQSPRYKVTKRGQDVALRCDPISGHVSLYWYRQALGQGPEFLTYFNYEAQQDKSGLPNDRFSAERPEGSISTLTIQRTEQRDSAMYRCASSLQGLAGMDEQFFGPGTRLTVL.

The chain couples TRBV7-9 to TRBJ2-3; D may be TRBD2 (6 bases). The germline gives CDR1 SEHNR, CDR2 FQNEAQ (reference sequence). CDR3 length equals 11 residues. The ends were cut back, 5 bases at V and 7 bases at J, with 7 bases in the middle. CDR3 residues: CASSTSNTQYF. CDR3 in DNA: TGTGCCAGCAGCACTAGCAATACGCAGTATTTT.

The J gene is TRBJ1-2, the V gene TRBV7-2; TRBD1 is a possible D gene (5 bases). The V and J ends lost 8 bases and 8 bases respectively, with 15 bases between them. The CDR3 length is 12 residues. Per the germline V gene, CDR1 is SGHTA and CDR2 is FQGNSA. The CDR3 DNA reads TGTGCCAGCTTAACCTGGGACTCAGGCTACACCTTC. Protein: CASLTWDSGYTF.

The chain combines TRBV7-8 with TRBJ2-1; TRBD2 aligns across 8 bases. From germline, CDR1 is SGHVS and CDR2 FQNEAQ. V shed 4 bases and J 2 bases; nucleotides not matched to a gene: 7. CDR3 length equals 16 residues. The CDR3 reads CASSSPGLVAYNEQFF. As DNA, the CDR3 is TGTGCCAGCAGCTCGCCGGGACTAGTTGCCTACAATGAGCAGTTCTTC.

V and J are TRBV10-3 and TRBJ1-1; D not resolved. Germline CDR1 reads ENHRY; CDR2 reads SYGVKD. This CDR3 region has 16 residues. V gave up 3 bases and J gave up 1 base, with 15 bases separating them. CDR3 DNA sequence: TGTGCCATCAGTGAACGGCCTACGACTCAGAACACTGAAGCTTTCTTT. Its protein product is CAISERPTTQNTEAFF.

The chain combines TRBV19 with TRBJ2-1, with D hard to call. Germline values: CDR1 LNHDA, CDR2 SQIVND (reference sequence). There are 15 residues in the CDR3. The V and J ends lost 9 bases and 1 base respectively, with 16 bases between them. CDR3 protein: CASSPSAVSYNEQFF. CDR3 nucleotides: TGTGCCAGCTCCCCCTCGGCGGTATCCTACAATGAGCAGTTCTTC.

The rearrangement uses TRBV5-6 and TRBJ2-7; possible D gene TRBD2, 6 bases. Germline V CDR1 and CDR2: SGHDT, YYEEEE. The CDR3 is 16 residues long. Trimming stripped 2 bases from V and 3 bases from J, with 18 bases between. The CDR3 sequence is CASSLNGGSGRYEQYF. The CDR3 coding sequence is TGTGCCAGCAGCTTAAACGGGGGTTCCGGCCGCTACGAGCAGTACTTC.